The 31 T cell receptor beta chains below were found in one sample sequenced in a study of beta chain features in type 1 diabetes (dated by TCRdb to 2016 to 2019). To prepare the library, the immunoSEQ multiplex PCR assay was applied. The entire amount of isolated RNA was reverse transcribed using the High Capacity cDNA Reverse Transcription Kit, so the sequenced TCRB transcripts were expressed ones. Here the immuneACCESS table is served through TCRdb, limited to in-frame sequences with V and J called. Missing clones are a known gap in these copies; in checked studies unresolved V genes cover under half, and the rest lacks a known reason. This sample lists around 150,000 clones; approximately 8.1% were detected once. The ten largest clones represent approximately 0.69% of the sample. Sequencing was carried out using central memory CD4+ T cells from blood. These receptors were obtained from a man between 18 and 29 years old in good health.

This clone was detected a few times. V gene TRBV11-2 combines with J gene TRBJ2-7, with TRBD2 matching over 10 bases. CDR3 length: 14 residues. With 3 bases clipped from V and 4 bases from J, the junction kept 3 bases outside the gene matches. The germline gives CDR1 SGHAT, CDR2 FQNNGV. CDR3: CASSFTSGDYEQYF. CDR3 sequence (DNA): TGTGCCAGCAGCTTTACTAGCGGGGATTACGAGCAGTACTTC.

The chain combines TRBV7-2 with TRBJ2-7, with 11 bases lining up with TRBD1. This CDR3 has 15 amino acids. Germline CDR1 is SGHTA and CDR2 is FQGNSA. V shed 6 bases, J shed 7 bases, and the junction held 11 bases outside the gene matches. CDR3 residues: CASSWTWDRGYEQYF. In DNA form, the CDR3 reads TGTGCCAGCAGTTGGACCTGGGACAGGGGGTATGAGCAGTACTTC.

The chain couples TRBV10-3 to TRBJ2-2; TRBD1 is a possible D gene (6 bases). The CDR3 totals 14 residues. V lost 7 bases and J lost 5, with 14 bases in between. Germline V CDR1 and CDR2: ENHRY, SYGVKD. The CDR3 is CAINRGSQTGELFF. CDR3 DNA sequence: TGTGCCATCAATAGGGGGAGTCAGACCGGGGAGCTGTTTTTT.

The chain combines TRBV15 with TRBJ2-7; a possible D gene is TRBD1 (5 bases). Germline V gene sequence: CDR1 LNHNV, CDR2 YYDKDF (reference sequence). V shed 5 bases and J shed 1 base, with 15 bases lying between them. The CDR3 loop spans 15 amino acids. For the CDR3, the DNA is TGTGCCACCAGCCCTGACAGAGTTGTTTCCTACGAGCAGTACTTC. Protein sequence: CATSPDRVVSYEQYF.

This clone was seen repeatedly, ten times or more. This sequence joins TRBV7-2 and TRBJ2-3; 7 nucleotides align to TRBD2. V dropped 0 bases and J dropped 6; count of bases not matched to a gene: 3. Germline CDR1 and CDR2: SGHTA and FQGNSA. This CDR3 comprises 14 residues. DNA of the CDR3: TGTGCCAGCAGCTTAGCGCGGGGGTTGGATACGCAGTATTTT. It encodes CASSLARGLDTQYF.

This clone was observed a handful of times. CDR3 nucleotides: TGTGCCTCCCTGGGGTCGCGGGGACAAGAGACCCAGTACTTC. It codes for CASLGSRGQETQYF. The chain couples TRBV25-1 to TRBJ2-5, with D tentatively TRBD2 (6 bases). The CDR3 covers 14 residues. The germline gives CDR1 MGHDK, CDR2 SYGVNS. Trimming pared 11 bases from V and 2 bases from J, leaving 18 bases between. The variable domain in full, completed from reference TRBV25-1 and TRBJ2-5, reads EADIYQTPRYLVIGTGKKITLECSQTMGHDKMYWYQQDPGMELHLIHYSYGVNSTEKGDLSSESTVSRIRTEHFPLTLESARPSHTSQYLCASLGSRGQETQYFGPGTRLLVL.

The chain uses TRBV7-2 and TRBJ2-7, with a weak D call TRBD2 (6 bases). This CDR3 contains 18 residues. Trimming took off 1 base at V and 2 bases at J, with 21 bases between the two ends. Per the germline V gene, CDR1 is SGHTA and CDR2 is FQGNSA. CDR3 nucleotides: TGTGCCAGCAGCTTAGGTCTCGTGAGGGGCGGGGACCCCTACGAGCAGTACTTC. Its protein product is CASSLGLVRGGDPYEQYF. Supplemented by reference TRBV7-2 and TRBJ2-7, the full variable domain reads GAGVSQSPSNKVTEKGKDVELRCDPISGHTALYWYRQSLGQGLEFLIYFQGNSAPDKSGLPSDRFSAERTGGSVSTLTIQRTQQEDSAVYLCASSLGLVRGGDPYEQYFGPGTRLTVT.

This clone appeared a few times. The rearrangement uses TRBV7-9 and TRBJ1-6; no clear D gene. This CDR3 contains 16 residues. The ends were cut back, 2 bases at V and 1 base at J, with 9 bases in the middle. CDR1 is SEHNR, CDR2 FQNEAQ, per germline (reference sequence). The CDR3 DNA follows: TGTGCCAGCAGCTTATACGGCGGATCCTATAATTCACCCCTCCACTTT. Its translation is CASSLYGGSYNSPLHF.

This clone was detected many times. V usage is TRBV29-1 and J usage is TRBJ1-2, with 7 bases identical to TRBD1. Germline lookup yields CDR1 SQVTM and CDR2 ANQGSEA. CDR3 size: 13 residues. Trimming removed 3 bases from V and 5 bases from J; junction bases left unmatched: 6. The CDR3 DNA sequence: TGCAGCGTTGATCAGGGGGGAGGATATGGCTACACCTTC. It translates to CSVDQGGGYGYTF.

The chain joins TRBV5-6 to TRBJ2-3; D possibly corresponds to TRBD1 (6 bases). Germline assignment: CDR1 SGHDT and CDR2 YYEEEE. V lost 3 bases to trimming and J lost 0 bases, with 8 bases between them. CDR3 size: 14 residues. This CDR3 is CASSWDISTDTQYF. In nucleotides, the CDR3 is TGTGCCAGCAGCTGGGACATTAGCACAGATACGCAGTATTTT.

This clone was seen a handful of times. The chain links TRBV29-1 to TRBJ1-2; 7 bases map to TRBD1. Germline CDR1 reads SQVTM; CDR2 reads ANQGSEA. The CDR3 consists of 15 residues. The V gene end was trimmed by 6 bases and the J gene end by 0 bases; junction bases not matched to a gene: 10. The CDR3 loop is CSVGTVRRANYGYTF. The DNA of the CDR3 is TGCAGCGTCGGGACAGTTCGTCGAGCTAACTATGGCTACACCTTC.

This clone was counted only a few times. The gene calls are TRBV15 and TRBJ1-2, with D possibly being TRBD1 (5 bases). CDR1 is LNHNV and CDR2 is YYDKDF in the germline V gene (reference sequence). V lost 5 bases, J lost 0 bases, and 10 bases lay in between. The CDR3 extends over 14 amino acids. CDR3 DNA: TGTGCCACCAGCCCCAGGGTGTCTAACTATGGCTACACCTTC. It is translated as CATSPRVSNYGYTF.

This clone appeared a few times. This chain joins TRBV19 and TRBJ1-5, with TRBD1 matching 7 bases. Germline CDR1 and CDR2: LNHDA and SQIVND (reference sequence). V lost 6 bases and J lost 4; bases outside the gene matches: 6. This CDR3 spans 14 amino acids. The CDR3 DNA is TGTGCCAGTAGGGAGACAGGGCCGAATCAGCCCCAGCATTTT. Its translation: CASRETGPNQPQHF.

This clone has only a few counts. The chain combines TRBV6-1 with TRBJ2-7; TRBD2 might be the D (5 bases). V lost 7 bases to trimming and J lost 0 bases, with 10 bases between them. CDR1 is MNHNS, CDR2 SASEGT, per germline. The CDR3 is 13 residues long. The DNA for the CDR3 is TGTGCCAGCAAGAGGGCCTCCTCCTACGAGCAGTACTTC. Translating it yields CASKRASSYEQYF.

The chain links TRBV28 to TRBJ2-3; TRBD2 aligns across 10 bases. The junction had 4 bases not matched to a gene; V was cut back by 6 bases and J by 1 base. Germline lookup yields CDR1 MDHEN and CDR2 SYDVKM. This CDR3 region has 15 residues. CDR3 bases: TGTGCCAGCAGCCGCGGGACTAGCGGCACAGATACGCAGTATTTT. Its translation is CASSRGTSGTDTQYF.

This clone was counted a few times. V gene TRBV6-5 combines with J gene TRBJ1-4; 10 bases are a match to TRBD1. The CDR3 is 14 amino acids. Per the germline V gene, CDR1 is MNHEY and CDR2 is SVGAGI. V lost 6 bases, J lost 6 bases, and 4 bases stayed unmatched. The CDR3 DNA is TGTGCCAGCAGGAGGACAGGGGGTGATGAAAAACTGTTTTTT. Protein: CASRRTGGDEKLFF.

This sequence joins TRBV30 and TRBJ2-2; TRBD2 might be the D (6 bases). The V gene lost 2 bases and the J gene lost 7 bases, with 14 bases spanning the gap. Germline V gene sequence: CDR1 GTSNPN, CDR2 SVGIG (reference sequence). This CDR3 is built from 14 residues. In nucleotides, the CDR3 is TGTGCCTGGAGTTACGGAGGGCGTGGCGGGGAGCTGTTTTTT. This codes for CAWSYGGRGGELFF.

This clone was seen repeatedly, ten times or more. The chain uses TRBV30 and TRBJ2-5; D remains unclear. Germline lookup yields CDR1 GTSNPN and CDR2 SVGIG (reference sequence). The ends were cut back, 5 bases at V and 6 bases at J, with 13 bases in the middle. This CDR3 is 12 amino acids long. This CDR3 reads CAWRDSGQTQYF. DNA for the CDR3: TGTGCCTGGCGTGATTCCGGTCAGACCCAGTACTTC.

The chain links TRBV7-3 to TRBJ2-5, with unresolved D. The CDR3 is 16 residues long. Germline loops: CDR1 SGHTA, CDR2 FQGTGA. The V and J ends lost 5 bases and 2 bases respectively, with 18 bases between them. The CDR3 loop reads CASSPLGPPRQETQYF. Here the CDR3 DNA reads TGTGCCAGCAGCCCCCTAGGTCCTCCCCGACAAGAGACCCAGTACTTC.

This clone was observed many times. The CDR3 loop is CASSLAWRTGDLEQYF. CDR3 coding DNA: TGCGCCAGCAGCTTGGCGTGGCGGACAGGGGACCTCGAGCAGTACTTC. J is TRBJ2-7 and V is TRBV5-1; 9 bases are shared with TRBD1. Germline assignment: CDR1 SGHRS and CDR2 YFSETQ. Germline trimming cut 0 bases from V and 6 bases from J; bases unmatched to any gene: 10. The CDR3 has 16 amino acids.

This clone was seen more than once but under ten times. This chain links TRBV5-6 with TRBJ2-4; 8 bases are a match to TRBD1. From germline, CDR1 is SGHDT and CDR2 YYEEEE. The ends lost 5 bases at V and 7 bases at J; junction bases unmatched: 8. The CDR3 is made up of 14 amino acids. CDR3 in DNA: TGTGCCAGCAGGTCGACAGGGGAGCGGAACATTCAGTACTTC. It translates to CASRSTGERNIQYF.

The V call is TRBV5-4, the J call TRBJ2-1, with 9 bases matching TRBD2. Germline V gene sequence: CDR1 SGHNT, CDR2 YYREEE (reference sequence). There are 15 residues in the CDR3. Losses at the gene ends were 2 bases for V and 7 bases for J; bases not matched to a gene: 7. The CDR3 nucleotides read TGTGCCAGCAGCTTTGCTAGCGGGGCCGCGAATGAGCAGTTCTTC. Its translation: CASSFASGAANEQFF. The full variable domain, its missing parts supplied by reference TRBV5-4 and TRBJ2-1, is ETGVTQSPTHLIKTRGQQVTLRCSSQSGHNTVSWYQQALGQGPQFIFQYYREEENGRGNFPPRFSGLQFPNYSSELNVNALELDDSALYLCASSFASGAANEQFFGPGTRLTVL.

The sample holds a few counts of this clone. The chain combines TRBV9 with TRBJ1-4; 9 positions agree with TRBD1. With 0 bases clipped from V and 8 bases from J, the junction kept 5 bases outside the gene matches. Looked up from germline, CDR1 is SGDLS and CDR2 is YYNGEE. This CDR3 has 15 amino acids. CDR3: CASSVGPDRGEKLFF. The CDR3 nucleotides read TGTGCCAGCAGCGTAGGCCCGGACAGGGGCGAAAAACTGTTTTTT. Looking up the rest from reference TRBV9 and TRBJ1-4 gives the full variable domain: DSGVTQTPKHLITATGQRVTLRCSPRSGDLSVYWYQQSLDQGLQFLIQYYNGEERAKGNILERFSAQQFPDLHSELNLSSLELGDSALYFCASSVGPDRGEKLFFGSGTQLSVL.

This clone was detected a few times. The chain has TRBV14 and TRBJ1-5; a weak D match, TRBD1 (5 bases). CDR1 is SGHDN and CDR2 is FVKESK in the germline V gene. This CDR3 contains 14 residues. V gave up 9 bases and J gave up 1 base, with 13 bases separating them. CDR3 nucleotides: TGTGCCAGGGGGGGACTAGGGAGCAATCAGCCCCAGCATTTT. Protein sequence: CARGGLGSNQPQHF.

The chain has TRBV4-1 and TRBJ2-3; 9 bases fit TRBD1. The CDR3 extends over 17 amino acids. After removal of 0 bases from V and 4 bases from J, the junction contained 8 bases not matched to a gene. Germline CDR1 and CDR2: MGHRA and YSYEKL. The CDR3 bases are TGCGCCAGCAGCCAAGACGGGACAGGGAGTGGCCCAGATACGCAGTATTTT. It is translated as CASSQDGTGSGPDTQYF.

This clone was counted many times. The V call is TRBV7-2, the J call TRBJ2-2; a weak D match, TRBD1 (5 bases). Germline V gives CDR1 SGHTA, CDR2 FQGNSA. Trimming removed 1 base at V and 8 bases at J, with 11 bases between. The CDR3 totals 14 residues. The CDR3 coding sequence is TGTGCCAGCAGCTTAGTGCAGGGATCAGGGGAGCTGTTTTTT. Residues: CASSLVQGSGELFF.

This clone was seen only a few times. The chain couples TRBV19 to TRBJ2-7, with D possibly being TRBD2 (6 bases). Germline V CDR1 and CDR2: LNHDA, SQIVND (reference sequence). V was clipped by 6 bases and J by 4 bases, with 16 bases between them. The CDR3 is 14 amino acids. The CDR3, as DNA: TGTGCCAGTAGCCGGGACTTGGGTGTGTACGAGCAGTACTTC. Protein sequence: CASSRDLGVYEQYF.

This rearrangement joins TRBV5-4 to TRBJ2-2, with 9 bases aligning to TRBD1. The CDR3 is 15 residues long. V dropped 3 bases and J dropped 5; count of bases not matched to a gene: 5. The germline gives CDR1 SGHNT, CDR2 YYREEE (reference sequence). CDR3 residues: CASSWDRVETGELFF. CDR3 DNA sequence: TGTGCCAGCAGCTGGGACAGGGTCGAAACCGGGGAGCTGTTTTTT.

This rearrangement joins TRBV11-1 to TRBJ1-1, with TRBD1 as a possible D gene (5 bases). The V and J ends lost 3 bases and 1 base respectively, with 12 bases between them. Germline lookup yields CDR1 SGHAT and CDR2 FQDESV (reference sequence). The CDR3 contains 15 residues. CDR3 coding DNA: TGTGCCAGCAGCTTCACCATACAGGAGAACACTGAAGCTTTCTTT. It encodes CASSFTIQENTEAFF. The complete variable domain, with remaining parts taken from reference TRBV11-1 and TRBJ1-1, reads EAEVAQSPRYKITEKSQAVAFWCDPISGHATLYWYRQILGQGPELLVQFQDESVVDDSQLPKDRFSAERLKGVDSTLKIQPAELGDSAMYLCASSFTIQENTEAFFGQGTRLTVV.

This clone was counted ten times or more. This sequence joins TRBV6-5 and TRBJ1-4; D might be TRBD1 (5 bases). V shed 4 bases and J shed 6 bases, with 12 bases lying between them. Looked up from germline, CDR1 is MNHEY and CDR2 is SVGAGI. The CDR3 contains 14 residues. The CDR3 here is CASSLGDADEKLFF. CDR3 coding DNA: TGTGCCAGCAGTTTAGGGGATGCCGATGAAAAACTGTTTTTT.

This clone has a count of ten or more. The chain recombines TRBV30 with TRBJ1-6; D is unresolved. Germline-derived CDR1 and CDR2 are GTSNPN and SVGIG (reference sequence). The CDR3 extends over 15 amino acids. The germline V and J ends were trimmed by 2 bases and 7 bases, with 15 bases remaining between them. In DNA, the CDR3 is TGTGCCTGGAGTACGGACGGCCCGGGGAATTCACCCCTCCACTTT. It is translated as CAWSTDGPGNSPLHF.